This T cell receptor (beta chain) was documented in a study of tumor and adjacent non-tumor tissue in lung cancer. Study results and limitations: Patients with more diverse tumor TCRs had worse survival. Tumor repertoires had a smaller top 100 clone share than normal lung.

This sample's RNA came from whole unsorted tissue. Donors were chemotherapy-naive, newly diagnosed lung cancer surgical patients in China, August–late 2014. Germline V gives CDR1 MNHNY, CDR2 SVGAGI (reference sequence). The V gene lost 11 bases and the J gene lost 8 bases, with 24 bases spanning the gap. There are 14 residues in the CDR3. With respect to this clonotype: What it recognizes is unknown. One base away lies a much larger clone, so this may be a sequencing read error.

A modified ARM-PCR protocol with three rounds of nested PCR amplified TCRbeta. TCRdb independently ran MiXCR on the multiplex PCR reads; one entry per CDR3 protein. This sample has around 210,000 distinct CDR3 sequences; 71% occur once, and the top ten carry roughly 24%. Source material: lung tumor tissue. This receptor was taken from a man aged 55-75 years with non-small cell lung cancer. The chain recombines TRBV6-6 with TRBJ1-2; D might be TRBD1 (6 bases). The CDR3 bases are TGTGCCGGTTGGATCCGGGACACGTCGCGCGGCTACACCTTC. This translates into CAGWIRDTSRGYTF.